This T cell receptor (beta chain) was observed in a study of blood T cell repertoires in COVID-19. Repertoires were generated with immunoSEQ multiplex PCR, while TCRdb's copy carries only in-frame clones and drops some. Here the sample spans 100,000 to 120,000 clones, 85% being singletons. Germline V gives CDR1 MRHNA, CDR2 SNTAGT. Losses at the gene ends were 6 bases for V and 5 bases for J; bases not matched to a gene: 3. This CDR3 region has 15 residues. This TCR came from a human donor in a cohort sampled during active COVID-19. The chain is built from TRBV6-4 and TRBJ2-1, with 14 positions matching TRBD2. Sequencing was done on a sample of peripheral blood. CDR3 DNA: TGTGCCAGCAGCCGACTAGCGGGGGGGAACAATGAGCAGTTCTTC. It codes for CASSRLAGGNNEQFF.